These 6 T cell receptor beta chains were all obtained from the same sample, sequenced in a study of blood T cell repertoires in COVID-19. Assay: immunoSEQ multiplex PCR; the TCRdb copy retains only in-frame clones and omits some. The repertoire consists of 88,000 or so clones, with roughly 77% occurring once and the leading ten covering roughly 22%. The sequenced sample was peripheral blood. These receptors originate from a human donor in a cohort sampled during active COVID-19.

This chain links TRBV25-1 with TRBJ1-2, with D unclear. Germline CDR1 MGHDK, CDR2 SYGVNS. Trimming took 2 bases from V and 2 from J, leaving 6 bases between them. The CDR3 is 13 residues long. The CDR3 sequence: CASSEQLNYGYTF. As DNA, the CDR3 is TGTGCCAGCAGTGAACAACTAAACTATGGCTACACCTTC.

This chain links TRBV4-3 with TRBJ2-5; D is unclear. In germline, CDR1 is LGHNA, CDR2 YSLEER. The V and J ends lost 2 bases and 5 bases respectively, with 12 bases between them. The CDR3 has 14 residues. The CDR3 region has the DNA TGCGCCAGCAGCCAATCTCAATTCGCGGAGACCCAGTACTTC. Translation gives CASSQSQFAETQYF.

The rearrangement uses TRBV2 and TRBJ2-7; 9 bases agree with TRBD2. V lost 6 bases to trimming and J lost 7 bases; unmatched junction nucleotides: 10. This CDR3 contains 14 residues. CDR1 is SNHLY, CDR2 FYNNEI, per germline. The CDR3 coding sequence is TGTGCCAGCAGCCCAATAGCGGGAGCGGGAGAGCAGTACTTC. This translates into CASSPIAGAGEQYF.

CDR3 nucleotide sequence: TGTGCCAGCAGCCCCGGTTCCGGATCTAGGCCCAATGAGCAGTTCTTC. Its protein product is CASSPGSGSRPNEQFF. V gene TRBV5-4 combines with J gene TRBJ2-1; D unclear. Germline values: CDR1 SGHNT, CDR2 YYREEE (reference sequence). Trimming took 4 bases from V and 6 from J, leaving 20 bases between them. The CDR3 runs 16 residues.

This clone was observed a single time. The V gene is TRBV3-1 (or the pseudogene TRBV3-2), the J gene TRBJ2-1; 11 positions agree with TRBD2. In germline, CDR1 is LGHDT, CDR2 YNNKEL (reference sequence). The CDR3 extends over 19 amino acids. The trim removed 2 bases at V and 0 bases at J, leaving 9 bases unmatched. In nucleotides, the CDR3 is TGTGCCAGCAGCCAACCCGGACTAGCGGGCATCGACTCCTACAATGAGCAGTTCTTC. The encoded protein is CASSQPGLAGIDSYNEQFF.

The chain couples TRBV18 to TRBJ2-1; D not resolved. Looked up from germline, CDR1 is KGHSH and CDR2 is LQKENI. Trimming cost V 3 bases and J 5 bases, with 5 bases left between them. The CDR3 extends over 12 amino acids. CDR3 in amino acids: CASSPQNNEQFF. Written as DNA, the CDR3 is TGTGCCAGCTCACCCCAGAACAATGAGCAGTTCTTC.